A single sample is the source of the 27 T cell receptor beta chains below, sequenced in a study of technical replicates of blood from four donors. Profiled with immunoSEQ multiplex PCR; TCRdb holds only in-frame clones, not every one. The table includes tens of thousands of clones, about 94% detected once. The source material was T cells isolated from PBMCs. These receptors came from a human donor in good health.

The rearrangement joins TRBV21-1 to TRBJ2-7; TRBD1, as called in the table, went unchecked against the DNA. TRBV21-1 corresponds to a pseudogene. The CDR3 extends over 15 amino acids. The CDR3 is CASTPPQEPTYEQYF. In DNA, the CDR3 is TGTGCCAGCACACCCCCGCAGGAACCTACCTACGAGCAGTACTTC.

A single count supports this clone. The chain employs TRBV11-3 and TRBJ2-1, with 10 positions matching TRBD2. With 4 bases clipped from V and 7 bases from J, the junction kept 13 bases outside the gene matches. This CDR3 comprises 17 residues. The germline V gene encodes CDR1 SGHNT and CDR2 YENEEA. The CDR3 bases are TGTGCCAGCAGCTGGCGACCCGGGACTAGCGATTTTAATGAGCAGTTCTTC. Its translation: CASSWRPGTSDFNEQFF.

The chain uses TRBV12-5 and TRBJ1-1; D unclear. Germline loops: CDR1 LGHNT, CDR2 FRNRAP. V was pared by 5 bases and J by 2 bases, with 6 bases between. The CDR3 runs to 12 residues. The CDR3 is CASGPSNTEAFF. For the CDR3, the DNA is TGTGCTAGTGGTCCCTCTAACACTGAAGCTTTCTTT.

The V call is TRBV5-1, the J call TRBJ1-2, with TRBD1 matching 7 bases. Germline CDR1 is SGHRS and CDR2 is YFSETQ. This CDR3 has 15 residues. J lost 0 bases, V lost 0 bases, and 2 bases had no gene match. CDR3 in DNA: TGCGCCAGCAGCTTGGTTCAGGGGGCTAACTATGGCTACACCTTC. Amino acid sequence: CASSLVQGANYGYTF. The variable domain in full, with the rest retrieved from reference TRBV5-1 and TRBJ1-2, is KAGVTQTPRYLIKTRGQQVTLSCSPISGHRSVSWYQQTPGQGLQFLFEYFSETQRNKGNFPGRFSGRQFSNSRSEMNVSTLELGDSALYLCASSLVQGANYGYTFGSGTRLTVV.

The chain carries TRBV29-1 and TRBJ1-1, with D perhaps TRBD1 (5 bases). The V gene's germline CDR1 is SQVTM and CDR2 ANQGSEA. Trimming pared 5 bases from V and 5 bases from J, leaving 18 bases between. The CDR3 sequence is 14 residues long. CDR3 DNA: TGCAGCGTTCACCGGGGACCGGGAGCGACTGAAGCTTTCTTT. It yields the protein CSVHRGPGATEAFF.

This clone has only one observation. The genes are TRBV30 and TRBJ2-3, with TRBD2 identical over 15 bases. The CDR3 is made up of 17 amino acids. CDR1 and CDR2 (germline): GTSNPN, SVGIG (reference sequence). The V and J ends lost 0 bases and 3 bases, in that order; junction bases with no gene match: 4. The CDR3 DNA reads TGTGCCTGGAGTGTCGGACTAGCGGGGGGGCCGACAGATACGCAGTATTTT. Amino acids: CAWSVGLAGGPTDTQYF.

V usage is TRBV5-1 and J usage is TRBJ2-5; 13 positions match TRBD2. V lost 7 bases to trimming and J lost 5 bases; unmatched junction nucleotides: 5. This CDR3 is built from 14 residues. Germline values: CDR1 SGHRS, CDR2 YFSETQ. Written as DNA, the CDR3 is TGCGCCAGCGGCCAGACTAGCGGGGGGGAGACCCAGTACTTC. Translating it yields CASGQTSGGETQYF.

The chain links TRBV7-2 to TRBJ2-5; 14 positions match TRBD2. The CDR3 is 16 amino acids. With 5 bases clipped from V and 1 base from J, the junction kept 3 bases outside the gene matches. The germline V gene has CDR1 SGHTA and CDR2 FQGNSA. In DNA form, the CDR3 reads TGTGCCAGCAGCCCGGGACTAGCGGGGGCCCAAGAGACCCAGTACTTC. Protein: CASSPGLAGAQETQYF.

This clone appeared a single time. The chain carries TRBV7-9 and TRBJ2-1; D is unresolved. The CDR3 totals 15 residues. V was pared by 2 bases and J by 4 bases, with 12 bases between. Per germline, CDR1 SEHNR and CDR2 FQNEAQ (reference sequence). This CDR3 reads CASSLLGSGYNEQFF. The DNA of the CDR3 is TGTGCCAGCAGCTTACTAGGAAGTGGGTACAATGAGCAGTTCTTC.

The chain links TRBV30 to TRBJ2-5; the D gene is possibly TRBD2 (6 bases). The CDR3 is 14 residues long. Germline values: CDR1 GTSNPN, CDR2 SVGIG (reference sequence). The V end lost 1 base, the J end lost 5 bases, and 14 bases lay between the germline ends. The CDR3 reads CAWSDTGRWETQYF. DNA for the CDR3: TGTGCCTGGAGTGATACCGGGAGATGGGAGACCCAGTACTTC.

V gene TRBV6-6 combines with J gene TRBJ1-5; D is unclear. The CDR3 spans 15 residues. V was shortened by 2 bases and J by 7 bases, with 15 bases between the two germline ends. Per the germline V gene, CDR1 is MNHNY and CDR2 is SVGAGI (reference sequence). The CDR3 protein is CASSYGQATTQPQHF. Here the CDR3 DNA reads TGTGCCAGCAGTTACGGCCAGGCAACGACGCAGCCCCAGCATTTT.

This rearrangement joins TRBV7-8 to TRBJ2-5; TRBD1 matches at 8 bases. This CDR3 spans 13 amino acids. Germline V lookup: CDR1 SGHVS, CDR2 FQNEAQ. V was pared by 5 bases and J by 3 bases, with 2 bases of the junction left unmatched. The CDR3 sequence is CASSRGQEETQYF. CDR3 DNA: TGTGCCAGCAGCCGGGGACAGGAAGAGACCCAGTACTTC.

This sequence joins TRBV2 and TRBJ1-5; 8 bases are shared with TRBD1. The CDR3 is made up of 15 amino acids. The junction had 8 bases not matched to a gene; V was cut back by 7 bases and J by 3 bases. The V gene's germline CDR1 is SNHLY and CDR2 FYNNEI. CDR3 in amino acids: CASTGTGAFNQPQHF. The DNA of the CDR3 is TGTGCCAGCACTGGGACAGGAGCCTTCAATCAGCCCCAGCATTTT.

V usage is TRBV28 and J usage is TRBJ2-7; D is undetermined. CDR1 and CDR2 from the germline V gene are MDHEN and SYDVKM. CDR3 length: 11 amino acids. Trimming took off 8 bases at V and 3 bases at J, with 8 bases between the two ends. In DNA form, the CDR3 reads TGTGCCAGCGGCAAGAACTACGAGCAGTACTTC. It encodes CASGKNYEQYF.

This clone was picked up one time. CDR3 protein: CASSVTPGNNNEQFF. The CDR3 region has the DNA TGTGCCAGCAGTGTCACCCCCGGGAATAACAATGAGCAGTTCTTC. V usage is TRBV25-1 and J usage is TRBJ2-1, with D tentatively TRBD2 (5 bases). V lost 4 bases, J lost 5 bases, and 15 bases lay in between. The CDR3 length is 15 residues. From germline, CDR1 is MGHDK and CDR2 SYGVNS.

This chain joins TRBV7-2 and TRBJ2-7; unclear D gene. V lost 0 bases, J lost 4 bases, and 4 bases lay in between. This CDR3 has 12 residues. From germline, CDR1 is SGHTA and CDR2 FQGNSA. The CDR3 DNA reads as TGTGCCAGCAGCTTAGCGCGGTACGAGCAGTACTTC. Amino acid sequence: CASSLARYEQYF.

V usage is TRBV2 and J usage is TRBJ2-1, with 7 nucleotides matching TRBD2. The V gene end was trimmed by 5 bases and the J gene end by 6 bases; junction bases not matched to a gene: 10. The germline gives CDR1 SNHLY, CDR2 FYNNEI. The CDR3 sequence is 15 residues long. The CDR3 loop reads CASSRRDYESNEQFF. In DNA, the CDR3 is TGTGCCAGCAGTCGCCGGGACTATGAAAGCAATGAGCAGTTCTTC.

This CDR3 is CASSKSGLWGYEQYF. For the CDR3, the DNA is TGTGCCAGTAGTAAGAGTGGACTCTGGGGCTACGAGCAGTACTTC. The chain uses TRBV19 and TRBJ2-7; D might be TRBD2 (5 bases). This CDR3 comprises 15 residues. V dropped 4 bases and J dropped 3 bases, with 16 bases sitting between them. The germline gives CDR1 LNHDA, CDR2 SQIVND (reference sequence).

V usage is TRBV18 and J usage is TRBJ1-6, with a weak D call TRBD1 (6 bases). This CDR3 comprises 16 residues. CDR1 is KGHSH and CDR2 is LQKENI in the germline V gene. V was trimmed by 3 bases and J by 7 bases, leaving 16 bases between them. In nucleotides, the CDR3 is TGTGCCAGCTCACCTACGTGGGACACGAAAAATTCACCCCTCCACTTT. It translates to CASSPTWDTKNSPLHF.

The chain recombines TRBV6-1 with TRBJ2-3; TRBD2 agrees at 9 bases. The CDR3 length is 15 residues. After removal of 2 bases from V and 4 bases from J, the junction contained 4 bases not matched to a gene. CDR1 is MNHNS and CDR2 is SASEGT in the germline V gene. The CDR3 DNA follows: TGTGCCAGCAGTGAAAGTAGCGGGGGCGCAGATACGCAGTATTTT. Its protein is CASSESSGGADTQYF.

The chain uses TRBV19 and TRBJ1-1; 9 bases are a match to TRBD1. CDR1 LNHDA and CDR2 SQIVND come from the germline V gene (reference sequence). The trim removed 5 bases at V and 4 bases at J, leaving 11 bases unmatched. The CDR3 spans 16 residues. CDR3 sequence: CASSPNRGRSVTEAFF. CDR3 nucleotide sequence: TGTGCCAGTAGTCCTAACAGGGGGCGATCGGTCACTGAAGCTTTCTTT. Full variable domain (remainder filled in from reference TRBV19 and TRBJ1-1): DGGITQSPKYLFRKEGQNVTLSCEQNLNHDAMYWYRQDPGQGLRLIYYSQIVNDFQKGDIAEGYSVSREKKESFPLTVTSAQKNPTAFYLCASSPNRGRSVTEAFFGQGTRLTVV.

This clone occurred once. V usage is TRBV2 and J usage is TRBJ1-1, with 12 bases fitting TRBD1. This CDR3 has 17 residues. V dropped 6 bases and J dropped 3; count of bases not matched to a gene: 11. Germline V gene lookup returns CDR1 SNHLY and CDR2 FYNNEI. The CDR3 loop is CASRVPRDRGLDTEAFF. The CDR3, as DNA: TGTGCCAGCAGAGTTCCCCGGGACAGGGGGCTTGACACTGAAGCTTTCTTT.

As DNA, the CDR3 is TGCGCCAGCAGCCAAGAAGGTGGCGGCGCGAAGAACTCCAAAAACATTCAGTACTTC. Its translation is CASSQEGGGAKNSKNIQYF. The chain recombines TRBV4-1 with TRBJ2-4; D is ambiguous. This CDR3 has 19 amino acids. With 0 bases removed from V and 2 bases from J, the gap between germline ends came to 20 bases. The germline CDR1 and CDR2 sequences are MGHRA and YSYEKL.

The chain has TRBV10-3 and TRBJ1-1; 10 nucleotides line up with TRBD1. The germline gives CDR1 ENHRY, CDR2 SYGVKD. The CDR3 loop spans 17 amino acids. The junction had 10 bases not matched to a gene; V was cut back by 6 bases and J by 0 bases. CDR3 in DNA: TGTGCCATCAGCACCATCCGGGACAGGGGTATGAACACTGAAGCTTTCTTT. This translates into CAISTIRDRGMNTEAFF.

This clone was seen just once. The chain couples TRBV5-6 to TRBJ2-5, with 12 bases matching TRBD2. V was clipped by 6 bases and J by 7 bases; unmatched bases: 7. The CDR3 is made up of 14 amino acids. The germline CDR1 and CDR2 sequences are SGHDT and YYEEEE. DNA for the CDR3: TGTGCCAGCACCCAGACTAGCGGGGGAATGACCCAGTACTTC. This codes for CASTQTSGGMTQYF.

This clone came up once. The chain uses TRBV14 and TRBJ2-7, with TRBD2 matching 8 bases. This CDR3 contains 13 residues. V shed 3 bases, J shed 2 bases, and the junction held 0 bases outside the gene matches. CDR1 is SGHDN, CDR2 FVKESK, per germline. The CDR3 nucleotides read TGTGCCAGCAGCCACGGGGGGGCCTACGAGCAGTACTTC. Translated, it gives CASSHGGAYEQYF.

This clone was found once. The chain recombines TRBV14 with TRBJ2-2, with TRBD1 matching 10 bases. This CDR3 contains 15 residues. Germline lookup yields CDR1 SGHDN and CDR2 FVKESK. With V trimmed by 5 bases and J by 6 bases, 6 bases remained unmatched. The CDR3 DNA sequence: TGTGCCAGCAGCAGAGACAGGGGGCAATCCGGGGAGCTGTTTTTT. It translates to CASSRDRGQSGELFF.